One sample yielded the 20 T cell receptor beta chains listed below, sequenced in a study of blood T cell repertoires in COVID-19. The table came from immunoSEQ multiplex PCR; TCRdb's copy has only in-frame clones and leaves some out. The sample lists a few hundred thousand clones; just under 90% were seen once. The specimen was PBMCs or T cells enriched from blood (not recorded which). These receptor sequences come from a woman aged 50 to 60 who had been exposed to COVID-19.

The rearrangement uses TRBV29-1 and TRBJ2-5; D might be TRBD2 (6 bases). Trimming cost V 1 base and J 1 base, with 10 bases left between them. The CDR3 runs 14 residues. Germline lookup yields CDR1 SQVTM and CDR2 ANQGSEA. The chain's CDR3 is CSVEGERAQETQYF. CDR3 coding DNA: TGCAGCGTTGAAGGGGAGCGGGCCCAAGAGACCCAGTACTTC.

This clone was seen just once. The J gene is TRBJ1-3, the V gene TRBV7-9; D unresolved. Trimming cost V 6 bases and J 0 bases, with 15 bases left between them. The germline V gene has CDR1 SEHNR and CDR2 FQNEAQ (reference sequence). CDR3 length equals 16 residues. CDR3 sequence: CASSYGSELSGNTIYF. The CDR3 DNA reads as TGTGCCAGCAGTTACGGGTCCGAGCTCTCTGGAAACACCATATATTTT.

The chain has TRBV11-1 and TRBJ2-1; 10 nucleotides agree with TRBD2. Germline CDR1 SGHAT, CDR2 FQDESV (reference sequence). CDR3 size: 15 residues. The V gene end was trimmed by 1 base and the J gene end by 5 bases; junction bases not matched to a gene: 2. CDR3 region: CASSLVAGGNNEQFF. CDR3 sequence (DNA): TGTGCCAGCAGCTTAGTAGCGGGGGGCAACAATGAGCAGTTCTTC.

The rearrangement uses TRBV27 and TRBJ1-2, with a weak D call TRBD1 (5 bases). The CDR3 runs to 14 residues. Germline loops: CDR1 MNHEY, CDR2 SMNVEV (reference sequence). Trimming removed 6 bases at V and 3 bases at J, with 14 bases between. In DNA form, the CDR3 reads TGTGCCAGCAGCCCCGGGGGGGGAGACTATGGCTACACCTTC. Translation: CASSPGGGDYGYTF.

This clone was seen once. The V and J genes are TRBV28 and TRBJ2-3, with D hard to call. Germline lookup yields CDR1 MDHEN and CDR2 SYDVKM. V shed 4 bases and J shed 6 bases, with 17 bases lying between them. CDR3 length: 15 amino acids. CDR3 loop: CASSSVGHSTDTQYF. The DNA for the CDR3 is TGTGCCAGCAGTTCAGTTGGGCACTCCACGGATACGCAGTATTTT.

This chain connects TRBV19 to TRBJ2-2, with TRBD2 matching over 11 bases. Germline lookup yields CDR1 LNHDA and CDR2 SQIVND (reference sequence). Losses at the gene ends were 6 bases for V and 7 bases for J; bases not matched to a gene: 13. The CDR3 has 17 residues. The CDR3 loop is CASRTSWTSGPIGELFF. The DNA of the CDR3 is TGTGCCAGTAGAACCTCATGGACTAGCGGGCCGATCGGGGAGCTGTTTTTT.

V and J are TRBV9 and TRBJ2-5; unclear D gene. The CDR3 length is 12 residues. Trimming stripped 3 bases from V and 0 bases from J, with 3 bases between. CDR1 is SGDLS and CDR2 is YYNGEE in the germline V gene. The CDR3 coding sequence is TGTGCCAGCAGCGCTAACCAAGAGACCCAGTACTTC. Protein sequence: CASSANQETQYF.

This clone has only one observation. The chain couples TRBV28 to TRBJ1-1; 9 bases fit TRBD1. The V gene end was trimmed by 11 bases and the J gene end by 0 bases; junction bases not matched to a gene: 7. This CDR3 region has 14 residues. Germline lookup yields CDR1 MDHEN and CDR2 SYDVKM. As DNA, the CDR3 is TGTGCCGCGCTACAGGGGGCTATGAACACTGAAGCTTTCTTT. Protein product: CAALQGAMNTEAFF. Combining the CDR3 with reference TRBV28 and TRBJ1-1 gives the whole variable domain DVKVTQSSRYLVKRTGEKVFLECVQDMDHENMFWYRQDPGLGLRLIYFSYDVKMKEKGDIPEGYSVSREKKERFSLILESASTNQTSMYLCAALQGAMNTEAFFGQGTRLTVV.

This chain connects TRBV3-1 (or the pseudogene TRBV3-2) to TRBJ1-4; D is unclear. Between the trimmed V and J ends, which lost 4 bases and 0 bases, there was a span of 6 bases. CDR1 is LGHDT and CDR2 is YNNKEL in the germline V gene (reference sequence). This CDR3 is 14 amino acids long. The CDR3 coding sequence is TGTGCCAGCAGCCTGCGCCCAACTAATGAAAAACTGTTTTTT. Its protein product is CASSLRPTNEKLFF.

The rearrangement links TRBV5-6 to TRBJ1-2; no reliable D call. Deletions cut 3 bases from V and 5 bases from J, with 11 bases between. The CDR3 loop spans 13 amino acids. Per germline, CDR1 SGHDT and CDR2 YYEEEE. CDR3 amino acids: CASSSVQDYGYTF. CDR3 bases: TGTGCCAGCAGCTCGGTGCAGGATTATGGCTACACCTTC.

The genes are TRBV7-9 and TRBJ1-2, with 10 bases identical to TRBD1. The ends lost 5 bases at V and 8 bases at J; junction bases unmatched: 11. The germline CDR1 and CDR2 sequences are SEHNR and FQNEAQ (reference sequence). The CDR3 is made up of 15 amino acids. This CDR3 is CASSNPGQGTRGYTF. The DNA for the CDR3 is TGTGCCAGCAGCAACCCGGGACAGGGGACCAGGGGCTACACCTTC. The whole variable domain, filled in from reference TRBV7-9 and TRBJ1-2, reads DTGVSQNPRHKITKRGQNVTFRCDPISEHNRLYWYRQTLGQGPEFLTYFQNEAQLEKSRLLSDRFSAERPKGSFSTLEIQRTEQGDSAMYLCASSNPGQGTRGYTFGSGTRLTVV.

This clone was detected once. The CDR3 nucleotides read TGTGCCAGCAGTTACTCTTGGCGGGGGGACTCCTACGAGCAGTACTTC. Protein sequence: CASSYSWRGDSYEQYF. The chain has TRBV6-5 and TRBJ2-7; TRBD2 matches at 8 bases. V shed 0 bases and J 0 bases; nucleotides not matched to a gene: 4. The CDR3 extends over 16 amino acids. Per the germline V gene, CDR1 is MNHEY and CDR2 is SVGAGI.

The V call is TRBV29-1, the J call TRBJ1-1; D gene unclear. The CDR3 length is 13 residues. The germline V gene has CDR1 SQVTM and CDR2 ANQGSEA. Trimming removed 2 bases from V and 2 bases from J, with 9 bases in between. The CDR3 region has the DNA TGCAGCGTTGAATCCCCGGGAAACACTGAAGCTTTCTTT. Encoded protein: CSVESPGNTEAFF.

This sequence joins TRBV20-1 and TRBJ1-4; weak D call: TRBD1 (5 bases). The V end was cut by 6 bases, the J end by 8 bases, with 7 bases between. The CDR3 is 10 amino acids. The germline gives CDR1 DFQATT, CDR2 SNEGSKA (reference sequence). The CDR3 reads CSARGEKLFF. In DNA, the CDR3 is TGCAGTGCCCGGGGGGAAAAACTGTTTTTT.

V usage is TRBV20-1 and J usage is TRBJ2-3; 13 nucleotides match TRBD2. The CDR3 has 15 residues. Looked up from germline, CDR1 is DFQATT and CDR2 is SNEGSKA (reference sequence). With V trimmed by 3 bases and J by 7 bases, 7 bases remained unmatched. For the CDR3, the DNA is TGCAGTGCTAGTCCGGGACTAGCGGGGTTAAATACGCAGTATTTT. Its protein product is CSASPGLAGLNTQYF.

This chain connects TRBV27 to TRBJ2-2; D gene uncertain. Germline assignment: CDR1 MNHEY and CDR2 SMNVEV (reference sequence). The V end lost 8 bases, the J end lost 0 bases, and 13 bases lay between the germline ends. CDR3 length equals 15 residues. The CDR3: CASRKQRANTGELFF. DNA of the CDR3: TGTGCCAGCCGCAAGCAGCGAGCGAACACCGGGGAGCTGTTTTTT.

This rearrangement joins TRBV5-4 to TRBJ2-2; perhaps TRBD2 as D (6 bases). The CDR3 has 17 residues. V lost 2 bases and J lost 3, with 17 bases in between. Germline CDR1 SGHNT, CDR2 YYREEE (reference sequence). The CDR3 region has the DNA TGTGCCAGCAGCTTTCGGACTATGGGGGTAGACACCGGGGAGCTGTTTTTT. It specifies CASSFRTMGVDTGELFF.

This rearrangement joins TRBV7-2 to TRBJ1-2; 7 bases match TRBD1. The CDR3 runs 15 residues. V shed 2 bases, J shed 2 bases, and the junction held 5 bases outside the gene matches. Germline V gives CDR1 SGHTA, CDR2 FQGNSA. CDR3 amino acids: CASSLRGQANYGYTF. The CDR3 DNA follows: TGTGCCAGCAGCTTACGTGGACAGGCGAACTATGGCTACACCTTC.

This clone turned up a few times. The gene calls are TRBV7-8 and TRBJ2-2, with TRBD1 as a possible D gene (6 bases). CDR1 is SGHVS and CDR2 is FQNEAQ in the germline V gene. CDR3 length: 16 residues. Trimming took off 5 bases at V and 6 bases at J, with 19 bases between the two ends. CDR3 region: CASSPNRDTISGELFF. The DNA for the CDR3 is TGTGCCAGCAGCCCGAACCGGGACACTATTTCCGGGGAGCTGTTTTTT.

The chain has TRBV29-1 and TRBJ1-4; possibly TRBD1 for D (5 bases). The V and J ends lost 4 bases and 0 bases respectively, with 12 bases between them. This CDR3 contains 15 residues. Germline lookup yields CDR1 SQVTM and CDR2 ANQGSEA. The DNA of the CDR3 is TGCAGCGTTGCTGGAGGGGCCTCAACTAATGAAAAACTGTTTTTT. This codes for CSVAGGASTNEKLFF.